This TCR beta chain was documented in a study of blood T cell repertoires in COVID-19. The method was immunoSEQ multiplex PCR; TCRdb's version includes in-frame clones alone and lacks a portion of them. The table shows 55,000 to 80,000 clones, with 80% to 90% occurring only once. Germline CDR1 SGHTS, CDR2 YDEGEE. The V gene lost 4 bases and the J gene lost 1 base, with 17 bases spanning the gap. The CDR3 loop spans 16 amino acids. The chain has TRBV5-8 and TRBJ1-1; D unclear. This TCR came from a human donor in a cohort sampled during active COVID-19. Sequenced: peripheral blood. The CDR3 region has the DNA TGTGCCAGCAGCCCCAAGTTCACTGTGCGGAACACTGAAGCTTTCTTT. Encoded protein: CASSPKFTVRNTEAFF.